This T cell receptor beta chain was recorded in a study of T cell changes during pregnancy in multiple sclerosis. Profiled with immunoSEQ multiplex PCR; TCRdb holds only in-frame clones, not every one. In the table there are about 75,000 clones, approximately 90% of which are singletons. The CDR3 has 13 amino acids. The germline gives CDR1 SGHRS, CDR2 YFSETQ. The ends were cut back, 0 bases at V and 3 bases at J, with 7 bases in the middle. V is TRBV5-1 and J is TRBJ2-7; no definite D call. Specimen: CD4+ T cells from peripheral blood mononuclear cells, collected before pregnancy. The receptor's source is a female donor with multiple sclerosis, enrolled in a pregnancy study. CDR3 sequence: CASSLEAGYEQYF. The CDR3, as DNA: TGCGCCAGCAGCTTGGAAGCTGGCTACGAGCAGTACTTC.